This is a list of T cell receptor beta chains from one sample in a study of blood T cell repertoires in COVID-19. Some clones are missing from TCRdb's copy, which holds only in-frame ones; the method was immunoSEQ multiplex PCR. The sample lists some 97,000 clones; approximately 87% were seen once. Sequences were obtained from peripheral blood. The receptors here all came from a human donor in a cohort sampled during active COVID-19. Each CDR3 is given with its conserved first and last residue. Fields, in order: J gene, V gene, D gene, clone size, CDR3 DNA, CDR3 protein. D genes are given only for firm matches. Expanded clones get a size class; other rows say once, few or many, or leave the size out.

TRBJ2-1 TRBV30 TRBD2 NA TGTGCCTGGAGTACGGGACTAGCGGGAGACGATGAGCAGTTCTTC CAWSTGLAGDDEQFF
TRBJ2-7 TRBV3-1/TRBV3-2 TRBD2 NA TGTGCCAGCAGCCAAGGCGGGGGCTACGAGCAGTACTTC CASSQGGGYEQYF
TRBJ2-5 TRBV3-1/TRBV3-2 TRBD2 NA TGTGCCAGCAGCCTTGGACTAGCGGGAGCTAAGGAGACCCAGTACTTC CASSLGLAGAKETQYF
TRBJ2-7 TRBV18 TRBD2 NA TGTGCCAGCTCACCACCGATGAGCGGGGGGCTAGGCGAGCAGTACTTC CASSPPMSGGLGEQYF
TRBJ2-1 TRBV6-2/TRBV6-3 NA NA TGTGCCAGCAGTTACGCCCCCGTGGCGCAGTTCTTC CASSYAPVAQFF
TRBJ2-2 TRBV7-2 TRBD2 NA TGTGCCAGCAGCTCATTAGCGGGAGGAGGCACCGGGGAGCTGTTTTTT CASSSLAGGGTGELFF
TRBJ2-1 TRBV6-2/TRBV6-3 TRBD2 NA TGTGCCAGCAGCACTAGCGGGGGGGGGTATGAGCAGTTCTTC CASSTSGGGYEQFF
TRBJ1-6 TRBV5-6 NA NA TGTGCCAGCAGCTTCCAGGGCTATAATTCACCCCTCCACTTT CASSFQGYNSPLHF
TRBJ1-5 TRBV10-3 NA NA TGTGCCAGCAGACAGTATTCGGAACAGCCCCAGCATTTT CASRQYSEQPQHF
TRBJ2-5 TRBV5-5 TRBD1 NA TGTGCCAGCAGCTTGCAAGGGACAGGGGGCGTAGGAGGAGAGACCCAGTACTTC CASSLQGTGGVGGETQYF
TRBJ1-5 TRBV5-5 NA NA TGTGCCAGCAGTTTTGGACAGCTCAATCAGCCCCAGCATTTT CASSFGQLNQPQHF
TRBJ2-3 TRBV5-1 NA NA TGCGCCAGCAGCCCGGGGACACCGGATACGCAGTATTTT CASSPGTPDTQYF
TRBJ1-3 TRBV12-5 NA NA TGTGCTAGTGGTTTGATAAATCCTGGAAACACCATATATTTT CASGLINPGNTIYF
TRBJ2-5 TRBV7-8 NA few TGTGCCAGCAGCTTAAGGCTAGCAGAGACCCAGTACTTC CASSLRLAETQYF
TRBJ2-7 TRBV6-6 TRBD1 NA TGTGCCAGCAGTACCTCGACAGGGCGGTCCTACGAGCAGTACTTC CASSTSTGRSYEQYF
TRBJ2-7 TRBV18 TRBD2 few TGTGCCAGCTCACCATCCCCGGCTAGCGGATCCTACGAGCAGTACTTC CASSPSPASGSYEQYF
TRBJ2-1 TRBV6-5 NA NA TGTGCCAGCATTTACGGGAGCTCCTACAATGAGCAGTTCTTC CASIYGSSYNEQFF
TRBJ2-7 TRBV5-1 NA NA TGCGCCAGCAGCTATCTGGGCCCCATAGAGGAGCAGTACTTC CASSYLGPIEEQYF
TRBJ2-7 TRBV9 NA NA TGTGCCAGCAGCGTTCATTTGACAGACGAGCAGTACTTC CASSVHLTDEQYF
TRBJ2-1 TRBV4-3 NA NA TGCGCCAGCAGCCAAGTTGCCGGGAGCTGGGGTAATGAGCAGTTCTTC CASSQVAGSWGNEQFF
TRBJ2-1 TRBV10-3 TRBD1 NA TGTGCCATCAGTGAGTCGAGAGAGGGGGCGAGGAATGAGCAGTTCTTC CAISESREGARNEQFF
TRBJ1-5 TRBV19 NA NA TGTGCCGCGGGGGACGAGCTTCGCAATCAGCCCCAGCATTTT CAAGDELRNQPQHF
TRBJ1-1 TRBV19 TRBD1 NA TGTGCCAGTAGTATAGATAGCGGACAGGGAGTCGCTGAAGCTTTCTTT CASSIDSGQGVAEAFF
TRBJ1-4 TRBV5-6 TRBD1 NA TGTGCCAGCAGCACTTCCCAGGGGGCGGGTGAAAAACTGTTTTTT CASSTSQGAGEKLFF
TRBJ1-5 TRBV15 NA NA TGTGCCACCAGCAGAGAGGGTAGGGGAGGTCAGCCCCAGCATTTT CATSREGRGGQPQHF
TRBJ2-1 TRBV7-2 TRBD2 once TGTGCCAGCAGCGGTGGGATAGCGGGAGGGCTCAATGAGCAGTTCTTC CASSGGIAGGLNEQFF
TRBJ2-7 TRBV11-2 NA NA TGTGCCAGCAGCTTAACTGACAGTTCCTACGAGCAGTACTTC CASSLTDSSYEQYF
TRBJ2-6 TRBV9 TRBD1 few TGTGCCAGCAGCGTAGGGCGGACAGGGGTCTCTGGGGCCAACGTCCTGACTTTC CASSVGRTGVSGANVLTF
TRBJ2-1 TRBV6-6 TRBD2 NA TGTGCCAGCAACCACGGACTAGCGGGTTACAATGAGCAGTTCTTC CASNHGLAGYNEQFF
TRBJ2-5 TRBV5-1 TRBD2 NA TGCGCCAGCAGGGCAGGCGCCCTCGGGACTAGCGGGGGGACAAAAGAGACCCAGTACTTC CASRAGALGTSGGTKETQYF
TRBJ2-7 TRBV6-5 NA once TGTGCCAGCGCTCGGACACCCTACTACGAGCAGTACTTC CASARTPYYEQYF
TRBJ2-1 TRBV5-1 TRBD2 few TGCGCCAGCAGCCCCGAGGCAGCGGGGGGGGCCAATGAGCAGTTCTTC CASSPEAAGGANEQFF
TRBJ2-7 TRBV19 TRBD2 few TGTGCCAGTAGTATCGGTTCGGCTAGCGGGAGTCGCAACGAGCAGTACTTC CASSIGSASGSRNEQYF
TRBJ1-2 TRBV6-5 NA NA TGTGCCAGCAGTTATCTCGGGTTGAACTATGGCTACACCTTC CASSYLGLNYGYTF
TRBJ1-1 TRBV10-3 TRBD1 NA TGTGCCATCAGTGGACAGGGCGTCACTGAAGCTTTCTTT CAISGQGVTEAFF